The 9 T cell receptor beta chains below come from one sample, sequenced in a study of blood T cell repertoires in COVID-19. Only in-frame clones appear in the TCRdb table, and some are missing; sequencing was by immunoSEQ multiplex PCR. Of approximately 77,000 clones listed, roughly 90% are singletons. Sequencing was done on a sample of peripheral blood. These receptors were collected from a man aged 50 to 60 with active COVID-19.

The rearrangement links TRBV7-9 to TRBJ1-1, with 7 positions matching TRBD1. V lost 2 bases to trimming and J lost 6 bases; unmatched junction nucleotides: 9. The germline CDR1 and CDR2 sequences are SEHNR and FQNEAQ (reference sequence). CDR3 length: 15 amino acids. CDR3 region: CASSLWVGGVAEAFF. Written as DNA, the CDR3 is TGTGCCAGCAGCTTATGGGTAGGGGGCGTCGCTGAAGCTTTCTTT.

V is TRBV10-3 and J is TRBJ2-1; possibly TRBD2 for D (6 bases). With 6 bases removed from V and 0 bases from J, the gap between germline ends came to 12 bases. The germline V gene has CDR1 ENHRY and CDR2 SYGVKD. This CDR3 is built from 15 residues. CDR3 DNA: TGTGCCATCAGCCCTGTTAGCGGCTCCTACAATGAGCAGTTCTTC. Protein sequence: CAISPVSGSYNEQFF.

The CDR3 sequence: CASSLAPRGHRGSYEQYF. The CDR3, as DNA: TGTGCCAGCAGCTTAGCCCCCCGGGGACACCGAGGGTCCTACGAGCAGTACTTC. This chain connects TRBV7-9 to TRBJ2-7, with a weak D call TRBD1 (6 bases). The ends were cut back, 0 bases at V and 1 base at J, with 19 bases in the middle. Germline CDR1 SEHNR, CDR2 FQNEAQ (reference sequence). There are 18 residues in the CDR3.

The gene calls are TRBV27 and TRBJ1-4; TRBD1 matches at 7 bases. The V and J ends lost 4 bases and 7 bases, in that order; junction bases with no gene match: 6. The V gene's germline CDR1 is MNHEY and CDR2 SMNVEV (reference sequence). The CDR3 contains 14 residues. CDR3 DNA sequence: TGTGCCAGCAGTTCTCGTCAGGGGGTTGAAAAACTGTTTTTT. This codes for CASSSRQGVEKLFF.

CDR3 in amino acids: CASSLVVHEQYF. The DNA for the CDR3 is TGTGCCAGCAGCTTAGTAGTCCACGAGCAGTACTTC. The V gene is TRBV7-9, the J gene TRBJ2-7, with D unresolved. The CDR3 runs to 12 residues. The V end lost 1 base, the J end lost 5 bases, and 6 bases lay between the germline ends. Germline assignment: CDR1 SEHNR and CDR2 FQNEAQ (reference sequence). Together with reference TRBV7-9 and TRBJ2-7, the CDR3 gives the full variable domain: DTGVSQNPRHKITKRGQNVTFRCDPISEHNRLYWYRQTLGQGPEFLTYFQNEAQLEKSRLLSDRFSAERPKGSFSTLEIQRTEQGDSAMYLCASSLVVHEQYFGPGTRLTVT.

This clone has just a few counts. The chain couples TRBV19 to TRBJ1-3; maybe TRBD1 (5 bases). The ends were cut back, 4 bases at V and 2 bases at J, with 6 bases in the middle. From germline, CDR1 is LNHDA and CDR2 SQIVND (reference sequence). CDR3 length: 13 residues. CDR3 in amino acids: CASSTTAGNTIYF. The CDR3 nucleotides are TGTGCCAGTAGTACGACAGCTGGAAACACCATATATTTT.

The rearrangement links TRBV28 to TRBJ2-7; 7 positions agree with TRBD1. The V gene's germline CDR1 is MDHEN and CDR2 SYDVKM. This CDR3 has 12 residues. Germline trimming cut 10 bases from V and 2 bases from J; bases unmatched to any gene: 5. This chain's CDR3 is CATRQGPYEQYF. CDR3 in DNA: TGTGCCACTCGACAGGGCCCCTACGAGCAGTACTTC.

Only a few counts were recorded for this clone. The chain couples TRBV7-9 to TRBJ1-2, with unresolved D. The CDR3 runs 16 residues. Germline assignment: CDR1 SEHNR and CDR2 FQNEAQ (reference sequence). V lost 1 base, J lost 6 bases, and 18 bases lay in between. The CDR3 reads CASSLERTFLRDGYTF. The DNA for the CDR3 is TGTGCCAGCAGCTTAGAAAGGACTTTCCTCCGGGATGGCTACACCTTC.

The CDR3 sequence: CASSPDRAINNEQFF. CDR3 in DNA: TGTGCCAGCAGTCCGGACAGGGCCATCAACAATGAGCAGTTCTTC. The V call is TRBV6-5, the J call TRBJ2-1, with 8 bases identical to TRBD1. V gave up 5 bases and J gave up 5 bases; unmatched junction bases: 8. Germline assignment: CDR1 MNHEY and CDR2 SVGAGI. The CDR3 extends over 15 amino acids.